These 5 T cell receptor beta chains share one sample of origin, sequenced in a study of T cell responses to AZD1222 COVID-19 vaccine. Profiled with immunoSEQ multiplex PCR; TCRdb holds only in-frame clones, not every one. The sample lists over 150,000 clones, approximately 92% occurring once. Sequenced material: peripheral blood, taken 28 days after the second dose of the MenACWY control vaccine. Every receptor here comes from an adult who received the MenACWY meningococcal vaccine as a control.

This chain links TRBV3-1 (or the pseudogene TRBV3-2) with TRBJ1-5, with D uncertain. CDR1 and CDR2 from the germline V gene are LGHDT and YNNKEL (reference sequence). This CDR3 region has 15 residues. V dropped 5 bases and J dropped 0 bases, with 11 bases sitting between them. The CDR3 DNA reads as TGTGCCAGCAGCTCCGGATTTAATAGCAATCAGCCCCAGCATTTT. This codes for CASSSGFNSNQPQHF.

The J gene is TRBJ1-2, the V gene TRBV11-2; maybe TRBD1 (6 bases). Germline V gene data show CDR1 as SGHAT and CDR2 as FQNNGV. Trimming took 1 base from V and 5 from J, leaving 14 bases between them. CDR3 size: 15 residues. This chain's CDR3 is CASSLVGTSGYGYTF. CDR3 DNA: TGTGCCAGCAGCTTAGTAGGGACATCGGGGTATGGCTACACCTTC.

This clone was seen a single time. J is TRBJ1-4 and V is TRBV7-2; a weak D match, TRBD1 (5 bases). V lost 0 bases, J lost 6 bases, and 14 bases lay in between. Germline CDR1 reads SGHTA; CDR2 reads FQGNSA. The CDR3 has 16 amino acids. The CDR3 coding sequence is TGTGCCAGCAGCTTAGCCTCGGCAGGGTTGGATGAAAAACTGTTTTTT. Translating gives CASSLASAGLDEKLFF.

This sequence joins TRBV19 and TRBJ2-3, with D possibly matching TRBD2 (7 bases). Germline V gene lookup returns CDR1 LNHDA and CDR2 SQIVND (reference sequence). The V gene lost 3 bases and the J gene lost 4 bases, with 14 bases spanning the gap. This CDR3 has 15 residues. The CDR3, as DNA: TGTGCCAGTAGTATGGGGGGGGCGAGGGCAGATACGCAGTATTTT. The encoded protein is CASSMGGARADTQYF. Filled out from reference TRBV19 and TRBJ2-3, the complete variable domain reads DGGITQSPKYLFRKEGQNVTLSCEQNLNHDAMYWYRQDPGQGLRLIYYSQIVNDFQKGDIAEGYSVSREKKESFPLTVTSAQKNPTAFYLCASSMGGARADTQYFGPGTRLTVL.

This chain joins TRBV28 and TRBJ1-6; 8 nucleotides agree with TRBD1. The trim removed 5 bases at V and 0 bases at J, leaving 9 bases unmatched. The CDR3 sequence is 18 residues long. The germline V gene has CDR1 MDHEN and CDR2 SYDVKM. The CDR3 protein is CASSRGGQGSSYNSPLHF. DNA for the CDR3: TGTGCCAGCAGTCGAGGAGGACAGGGAAGCTCCTATAATTCACCCCTCCACTTT.